This TCR beta chain was observed in a study of blood T cell repertoires in COVID-19. Study-wide background: Collection of acute and convalescent COVID-19 samples took place in the United States, Italy and Spain. PBMCs, B-cell-depleted T cells, or T cells were the source of the cDNA or gDNA that made up the material.

The CDR3 totals 16 residues. Looked up from germline, CDR1 is LGHDT and CDR2 is YNNKEL (reference sequence). V shed 4 bases, J shed 5 bases, and the junction held 13 bases outside the gene matches. In the authors' workflow: Reference gene primer amplification gave estimated nucleated cell counts. Profiled with immunoSEQ multiplex PCR; TCRdb holds only in-frame clones, not every one. Clone size and the V and J calls come from that table; the DNA yielded D and trimming. The sample consists of over 130,000 clones, approximately 90% of them appearing once. Sequencing used peripheral blood. This chain joins TRBV3-1 (or the pseudogene TRBV3-2) and TRBJ2-5, with 7 positions matching TRBD2. This clonotype originated in a woman in her fifties or sixties with active or convalescent COVID-19. This CDR3 reads CASSLSGGDPRETQYF. CDR3 bases: TGTGCCAGCAGCCTTTCTGGGGGGGACCCTCGGGAGACCCAGTACTTC.